This TCR beta chain was retrieved from a study of early T cells in non-severe SARS-CoV-2 infection (dated by TCRdb to the early 2020s). The study in broad terms: Because TCR sequencing was done on bulk RNA from unsorted whole blood, the alpha and beta chains could not be paired.

Receptor amplification or capture employed 5' RACE. Instrument on record: NextSeq 500. Unique molecular identifiers were attached to individual cDNA molecules in the TCR library protocol so that sequencing error and PCR bias could be corrected. Both TCR alpha and beta chains were sequenced, and tight co-correlation was observed between alpha and beta sequence abundances in each sample. For the original study's pipeline: Decombinator V4 was used to annotate the V gene, J gene and CDR3 of the TCR sequences. TCRs were defined as expanded if a significant change between any two time points was detected under a Poisson model with p below 0.0001. TCR abundances were normalised to the total number of TCRs sequenced in each sample and reported as counts per million. MAIT TCRs were defined by TRAV1-2 paired with TRAJ12, TRAJ20 or TRAJ33, and iNKT TCRs by TRAV10 paired with TRAJ18. VDJdb, accessed 1 November 2021, was searched for CMV, EBV and SARS-CoV-2 annotated TCRs, excluding TCRs annotated for multiple antigens. TCRdb trimmed the raw reads at Q25, called clones with MiXCR and kept productive beta chains. Duplicate CDR3 protein sequences are folded into a single record with the most common DNA and genes. The V and J calls come from TCRdb's annotation, not from the publication. The sample has around 94,000 distinct CDR3 sequences on record, around 13% of them singletons. The ten biggest clones cover approximately 6.4% of the sample.

This was a case-control study nested in a cohort of healthcare workers in London, UK, who had nasopharyngeal swab PCR tests and blood samples taken every week. Healthcare workers were recruited between 23 and 31 March 2020, during the week of the UK lockdown, and were followed weekly for up to about 16 weeks. Worth noting for this clonotype: There is no known antigen for this receptor. No base quality information exists; no much larger clone differs at one position.

The CDR3 measures 17 amino acids from cysteine to phenylalanine. Only CDR3 DNA remains: 51 bases, in frame from the first base. Taken from the germline V gene, the CDR1 and CDR2 loops are MNHEY and SVGAGI. A distance of 20 bases separates the germline ends of V and J, which lose 5 bases and 2 bases respectively. The study at large found these results: Matching against VDJdb was skewed toward anti-spike CD8 responses, likely underestimated virus-specific expansions, and missed private and CD4 specificities.

The clonotype originates from an adult who was a healthcare worker with PCR-confirmed SARS-CoV-2 infection or an uninfected control (not recorded which). Source material: whole blood. Recombination connected TRBV6-5 to TRBJ2-3, with a weak D call of TRBD2 (6 bases match). The DNA sequence is given as TGTGCCAGCAGTCCGCGAAGCCGGGACTCCTACACAGATACGCAGTATTTT. Its amino acids are CASSPRSRDSYTDTQYF.